These T cell receptor beta chains were read from a single sample in a study of control samples from healthy donors and cancer patients. Profiling relied on immunoSEQ multiplex PCR, and the TCRdb table lists in-frame clones only, not all of them. This table has about 68,000 clones, nearly 85% appearing once. What was sequenced was blood. All receptors derive from a man aged 55-75 years in good health. CDR3s include the opening cysteine and the closing phenylalanine or tryptophan. Fields, in order: J gene, clone size, V gene, D gene, CDR3 protein, CDR3 DNA. A D gene is named only where the DNA matches it firmly. Part of the rows lack a size; the others show once, few, many or a class for expanded clones.

J: TRBJ2-1; size: -; V: TRBV19; D: -; CDR3: CASSIEGSPSEQFF; DNA: TGTGCCAGTAGTATTGAGGGTAGCCCCAGTGAGCAGTTCTTC
J: TRBJ1-3; size: -; V: TRBV28; D: TRBD1; CDR3: CASTLGDRGRMDSGNTIYF; DNA: TGTGCCAGCACTCTCGGGGACAGGGGGCGAATGGACTCTGGAAACACCATATATTTT
J: TRBJ2-5; size: -; V: TRBV5-6; D: TRBD2; CDR3: CASSLGLASQETQYF; DNA: TGTGCCAGCAGCTTGGGACTAGCGAGTCAAGAGACCCAGTACTTC
J: TRBJ1-5; size: -; V: TRBV18; D: TRBD1; CDR3: CASSPVRGQDQPQHF; DNA: TGTGCCAGCTCACCGGTAAGGGGGCAGGATCAGCCCCAGCATTTT
J: TRBJ2-2; size: -; V: TRBV5-1; D: -; CDR3: CASSLSGRANTGELFF; DNA: TGCGCCAGCAGCTTGTCCGGCCGAGCGAACACCGGGGAGCTGTTTTTT
J: TRBJ1-6; size: -; V: TRBV6-5; D: -; CDR3: CASSYSGARGGSPLHF; DNA: TGTGCCAGCAGTTACTCGGGGGCTCGCGGTGGTTCACCCCTCCACTTT
J: TRBJ2-2; size: once; V: TRBV7-3; D: -; CDR3: CASTRGGNTGELFF; DNA: TGTGCCAGCACTAGGGGCGGGAACACCGGGGAGCTGTTTTTT
J: TRBJ2-7; size: -; V: TRBV6-6; D: TRBD2; CDR3: CASSPAWAGVDEQYF; DNA: TGTGCCAGCAGTCCCGCCTGGGCGGGAGTTGACGAGCAGTACTTC
J: TRBJ2-3; size: -; V: TRBV9; D: -; CDR3: CASSVEGGSPDTQYF; DNA: TGTGCCAGCAGCGTAGAGGGAGGTAGCCCAGATACGCAGTATTTT
J: TRBJ2-3; size: -; V: TRBV4-1; D: TRBD2; CDR3: CASSQGNSGYTQYF; DNA: TGCGCCAGCAGCCAAGGAAATAGCGGGTATACGCAGTATTTT
J: TRBJ2-7; size: -; V: TRBV14; D: -; CDR3: CASSQTFYEQYF; DNA: TGTGCCAGCAGCCAAACGTTCTACGAGCAGTACTTC
J: TRBJ2-7; size: -; V: TRBV15; D: -; CDR3: CATSPTQGWEQYF; DNA: TGTGCCACCAGCCCTACGCAGGGTTGGGAGCAGTACTTC
J: TRBJ1-5; size: -; V: TRBV6-5; D: TRBD1; CDR3: CASSRDRAGNQPQHF; DNA: TGTGCCAGCAGTCGGGACAGGGCGGGAAATCAGCCCCAGCATTTT
J: TRBJ1-1; size: medium-sized; V: TRBV6-6; D: TRBD1; CDR3: CASSQRGGVGQGSGNTEAFF; DNA: TGTGCCAGCAGTCAGCGTGGGGGCGTTGGACAGGGGTCGGGTAACACTGAAGCTTTCTTT
J: TRBJ2-5; size: -; V: TRBV19; D: TRBD2; CDR3: CASRSGSYQETQYF; DNA: TGTGCCAGTAGGAGCGGGAGCTACCAAGAGACCCAGTACTTC
J: TRBJ2-3; size: -; V: TRBV9; D: TRBD2; CDR3: CASNLAGGSTDTQYF; DNA: TGTGCCAGCAACCTAGCGGGAGGGAGCACAGATACGCAGTATTTT
J: TRBJ2-1; size: -; V: TRBV19; D: -; CDR3: CASKRQGTYNEQFF; DNA: TGTGCCAGTAAAAGGCAGGGCACTTACAATGAGCAGTTCTTC
J: TRBJ2-7; size: -; V: TRBV6-5; D: TRBD1; CDR3: CASRVDRGLAYEQYF; DNA: TGTGCCAGCAGGGTTGACAGGGGTCTAGCCTACGAGCAGTACTTC
J: TRBJ2-3; size: -; V: TRBV30; D: -; CDR3: CAWSGGDTDTQYF; DNA: TGTGCCTGGAGTGGGGGTGACACAGATACGCAGTATTTT
J: TRBJ2-1; size: few; V: TRBV6-5; D: -; CDR3: CAIGRGGINNEQFF; DNA: TGTGCCATCGGTAGGGGCGGTATCAACAATGAGCAGTTCTTC
J: TRBJ1-4; size: -; V: TRBV3-1/TRBV3-2; D: -; CDR3: CASSRKPTTNEKLFF; DNA: TGTGCCAGCAGTCGTAAGCCGACAACTAATGAAAAACTGTTTTTT
J: TRBJ2-3; size: -; V: TRBV24-1; D: TRBD2; CDR3: CATSDYLAGETDTQYF; DNA: TGTGCCACCAGTGATTACCTAGCGGGAGAAACAGATACGCAGTATTTT